This TCR beta chain appears in the sequencing data of a study of OX40 agonist ivuxolimab in advanced cancers. V lost 3 bases to trimming and J lost 0 bases, with 12 bases between them. CDR3 size: 15 residues. The germline V gene encodes CDR1 SNHLY and CDR2 FYNNEI. The table came from immunoSEQ multiplex PCR; TCRdb's copy has only in-frame clones and leaves some out. The sample contains tens of thousands of clones, around nine tenths of which appear only once. The receptor was isolated from an adult with an advanced solid tumor such as melanoma, head and neck, liver or kidney cancer. The source was CD4+ or CD8+ T cells sorted from blood, collected in a trial of the OX40 agonist ivuxolimab. The chain couples TRBV2 to TRBJ2-7; D gene unclear. The CDR3 nucleotides read TGTGCCAGCAGTGATTTGGGGTTAAGCTCCTACGAGCAGTACTTC. Protein: CASSDLGLSSYEQYF. The whole variable domain, filled in from reference TRBV2 and TRBJ2-7, reads EPEVTQTPSHQVTQMGQEVILRCVPISNHLYFYWYRQILGQKVEFLVSFYNNEISEKSEIFDDQFSVERPDGSNFTLKIRSTKLEDSAMYFCASSDLGLSSYEQYFGPGTRLTVT.